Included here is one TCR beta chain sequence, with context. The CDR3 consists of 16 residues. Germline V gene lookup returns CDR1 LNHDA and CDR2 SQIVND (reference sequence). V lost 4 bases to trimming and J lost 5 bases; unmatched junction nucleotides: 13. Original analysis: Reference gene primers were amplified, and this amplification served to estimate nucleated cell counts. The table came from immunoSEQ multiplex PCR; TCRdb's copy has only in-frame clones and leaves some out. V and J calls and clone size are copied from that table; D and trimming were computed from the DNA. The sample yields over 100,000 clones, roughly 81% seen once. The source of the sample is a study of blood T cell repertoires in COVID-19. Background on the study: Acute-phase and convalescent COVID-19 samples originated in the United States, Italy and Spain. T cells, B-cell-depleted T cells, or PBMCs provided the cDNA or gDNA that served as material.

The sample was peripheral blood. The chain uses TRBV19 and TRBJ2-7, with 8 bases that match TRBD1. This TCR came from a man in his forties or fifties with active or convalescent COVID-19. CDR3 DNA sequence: TGTGCCAGTAGTACTGGAGACAGGGGTGGAGTAAACGAGCAGTACTTC. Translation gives CASSTGDRGGVNEQYF.